The source of this TCR beta chain is a study of cytomegalovirus exposure and HLA in healthy donors. Broader study findings: What a later analysis showed was that several of the most significant clusters appeared linked to common viral pathogens. In a later analysis, TCR association rates varied by HLA locus: DRB1 most, HLA-C fewest. In a later analysis, a missense DCLRE1C variant was linked to TCR beta V- and J-gene trimming.

V lost 2 bases and J lost 7, with 11 bases in between. Germline loops: CDR1 MNHNS, CDR2 SASEGT. The CDR3 is 13 amino acids. As for this clone: Its antigen is unidentified.

This PCR relied on a set of 60 Vbeta primers and 13 Jbeta primers. Libraries were prepared by immunoSEQ multiplex PCR; TCRdb keeps only in-frame clonotypes and omits some of them. Of tens of thousands of clones in the sample, approximately 72% were seen once. This rearrangement joins TRBV6-1 to TRBJ1-2; weak D call: TRBD1 (5 bases). The sequenced sample was PBMCs. This receptor was obtained from a woman aged 25 to 39 in good health and CMV-seropositive. The CDR3, as DNA: TGTGCCAGCAGTGAAAGGGGTCCGGGTGGCTACACCTTC. Its protein is CASSERGPGGYTF.